These T cell receptor beta chains were read from a single sample in a study of T cell repertoires in cytomegalovirus infection. A single record per CDR3 protein comes from TCRdb applying MiXCR to the reads. The sample includes roughly 100,000 distinct CDR3 sequences, 16% of them seen just once. The sample was PBMCs. Receptors were obtained from a human donor in good health (CMV status not recorded). Some clones in this sample may be carry-over from other donors' samples. Both conserved end residues are part of each CDR3. D genes are given only for firm matches. Size values are once, few and many counts, or a class for expanded clones, and some rows have none.

v_gene	d_gene	abundance	j_gene	CDR3aa	CDR3nt
TRBV7-2	NA	few	TRBJ1-4	CASSLMSSAQEKLFF	TGTGCCAGCAGCTTAATGTCCTCAGCCCAGGAAAAACTGTTTTTT
TRBV7-3	NA	many	TRBJ2-5	CASSLGNVQETQYF	TGTGCCAGCAGCTTGGGGAACGTACAAGAGACCCAGTACTTC
TRBV11-2	NA	few	TRBJ2-4	CASSLWGKNIQYF	TGTGCCAGCAGCTTATGGGGTAAAAACATTCAGTACTTC
TRBV7-2	NA	many	TRBJ2-7	CASSTEYVNYEQYF	TGTGCCAGCAGCACGGAATACGTAAACTACGAGCAGTACTTC
TRBV19	NA	many	TRBJ2-1	CASSPNAHYNEQFF	TGTGCCAGTAGTCCTAACGCTCACTACAATGAGCAGTTCTTC
TRBV20-1	NA	many	TRBJ1-2	CSARSPGSNYGYTF	TGCAGTGCTCGGTCCCCCGGAAGTAACTATGGCTACACCTTC
TRBV12-3/TRBV12-4	TRBD1	many	TRBJ1-1	CASSRLTGEVAEAFF	TGTGCCAGCAGTCGATTGACAGGGGAGGTAGCTGAAGCTTTCTTT
TRBV5-1	NA	few	TRBJ1-2	CARTGFGWNGYTF	TGCGCCAGAACAGGGTTTGGGTGGAATGGCTACACCTTC
TRBV7-2	NA	few	TRBJ2-7	CASSFGGTSYEQYF	TGTGCCAGCAGCTTCGGCGGAACCTCCTACGAGCAGTACTTC
TRBV15	NA	NA	TRBJ1-5	CVTSRERSRNQPQHF	TGTGTCACCAGCAGAGAGAGGTCTCGAAATCAGCCCCAGCATTTT
TRBV7-6	NA	many	TRBJ1-1	CASSLRSSVRVQGLDTEAFF	TGTGCCAGCAGCTTAAGGTCCTCCGTCAGAGTACAGGGTTTGGACACTGAAGCTTTCTTT
TRBV7-9	TRBD1	many	TRBJ1-2	CASSYGTGSRLYGYTF	TGTGCCAGCAGCTACGGGACAGGGAGTCGGCTCTATGGCTACACCTTC
TRBV7-2	TRBD2	NA	TRBJ2-3	CASSSLLSGVSTDTQYF	TGTGCCAGCAGCTCCCTCCTTAGCGGGGTGAGCACAGATACGCAGTATTTT
TRBV7-3	NA	NA	TRBJ2-1	CASSQGYTYNEQFF	TGTGCCAGCAGCCAAGGGTACACCTACAATGAGCAGTTCTTC
TRBV7-8	TRBD1	many	TRBJ1-4	CASSDGTVNEKLFF	TGTGCCAGCAGCGACGGGACAGTTAATGAAAAACTGTTTTTT
TRBV7-8	TRBD1	few	TRBJ2-7	CASSTAAWTGVLHEQYF	TGTGCCAGCAGCACCGCAGCTTGGACAGGGGTACTTCACGAGCAGTACTTC
TRBV7-2	TRBD1	few	TRBJ2-5	CASSLYRGQGKTQYF	TGTGCCAGCAGCCTTTACAGAGGACAGGGCAAGACCCAGTACTTC
TRBV7-2	NA	few	TRBJ2-7	CARSLDLGGVRYEQYF	TGTGCCCGCAGCCTAGATTTAGGGGGAGTACGTTACGAGCAGTACTTC
TRBV5-1	NA	NA	TRBJ2-1	CASSFMDPDNEQFF	TGCGCCAGCAGCTTCATGGACCCTGACAATGAGCAGTTCTTC
TRBV20-1	NA	NA	TRBJ2-3	CSGRGGADTQYF	TGCAGTGGCAGGGGGGGGGCAGATACGCAGTATTTT
TRBV7-2	TRBD1	many	TRBJ1-1	CASSLVTGDTEAFF	TGTGCCAGCAGCTTAGTAACAGGGGATACTGAAGCTTTCTTT
TRBV10-3	NA	NA	TRBJ2-3	CAICTDTQYF	TGTGCCATTTGCACAGATACGCAGTATTTT
TRBV7-2	NA	many	TRBJ2-7	CASRRMSGYEQYF	TGTGCCAGCAGACGTATGTCCGGCTACGAGCAGTACTTC
TRBV20-1	NA	few	TRBJ1-5	CSAGRQGGGSNQPQHF	TGCAGTGCAGGAAGGCAGGGAGGCGGTAGCAATCAGCCCCAGCATTTT
TRBV14	TRBD2	few	TRBJ2-5	CASSPLLAGGETQYF	TGTGCCAGCAGCCCCTTACTAGCGGGGGGTGAGACCCAGTACTTC
TRBV10-3	NA	NA	TRBJ1-5	CAISQAGEQPQHF	TGTGCCATCAGTCAGGCAGGGGAGCAGCCCCAGCATTTT
TRBV20-1	TRBD2	NA	TRBJ2-3	CSALTGSAGDADTQYF	TGCAGTGCTTTGACGGGATCAGCGGGGGACGCAGATACGCAGTATTTT
TRBV7-2	TRBD1	many	TRBJ2-5	CASSLTGTGSETQYF	TGTGCCAGCAGCTTAACCGGGACAGGGTCCGAGACCCAGTACTTC
TRBV18	NA	NA	TRBJ2-7	CASSLGLVNSYEQYF	TGTGCCAGCTCACTCGGATTAGTTAACTCCTACGAGCAGTACTTC
TRBV15	TRBD2	NA	TRBJ2-1	CATSRVLAGGNDEQFF	TGTGCCACCAGCAGAGTACTAGCGGGGGGGAATGATGAGCAGTTCTTC
TRBV4-2	NA	NA	TRBJ2-5	CASSQDQGYETQYF	TGTGCCAGCAGCCAAGATCAAGGGTACGAGACCCAGTACTTC
TRBV3-1	NA	many	TRBJ1-1	CASSPDRDTEAFF	TGTGCCAGCAGCCCTGACAGAGACACTGAAGCTTTCTTT
TRBV20-1	NA	NA	TRBJ2-7	CSARKHQGQYEQYF	TGCAGTGCTAGAAAGCATCAGGGGCAATACGAGCAGTACTTC
TRBV6-6	NA	NA	TRBJ2-7	CASSYGAWASYEQYF	TGTGCCAGCAGTTACGGGGCGTGGGCCTCCTACGAGCAGTACTTC
TRBV7-2	NA	many	TRBJ1-2	CASSSRDPVHGYTF	TGTGCCAGCAGTTCTCGGGACCCCGTCCATGGCTACACCTTC
TRBV7-8	NA	NA	TRBJ1-5	CASSLRRAREQPQHF	TGTGCCAGCAGCCTCAGAAGGGCGCGAGAACAGCCCCAGCATTTT
TRBV20-1	TRBD2	few	TRBJ2-7	CSARDVSGGTFEQYF	TGCAGTGCTAGAGATGTTAGCGGGGGGACCTTCGAGCAGTACTTC
TRBV20-1	TRBD2	many	TRBJ2-5	CSAPRASGYQETQYF	TGCAGTGCCCCGAGGGCTAGCGGGTACCAAGAGACCCAGTACTTC
TRBV7-3	NA	NA	TRBJ2-2	CASSFNWGTGELFF	TGTGCCAGCAGCTTTAATTGGGGCACCGGGGAGCTGTTTTTT
TRBV14	TRBD2	NA	TRBJ2-1	CASSHPERGVISNEQFF	TGTGCCAGCAGCCATCCAGAGCGGGGGGTAATTTCGAATGAGCAGTTCTTC
TRBV7-2	NA	few	TRBJ2-1	CASSLAHPNEQFF	TGTGCCAGCAGCTTAGCGCATCCGAATGAGCAGTTCTTC
TRBV14	NA	NA	TRBJ2-3	CASSQVTGANTQYF	TGTGCCAGCAGCCAAGTGACCGGGGCGAATACGCAGTATTTT
TRBV20-1	NA	NA	TRBJ2-2	CSASQNTGELFF	TGCAGTGCTAGCCAGAACACCGGGGAGCTGTTTTTT
TRBV7-2	TRBD1	many	TRBJ2-3	CASSLRDRGFTDTQYF	TGTGCCAGCAGCTTACGGGACAGGGGATTCACAGATACGCAGTATTTT
TRBV6-2/TRBV6-3	NA	NA	TRBJ2-7	CDSGARKGFSYEQYF	TGTGACAGCGGAGCGAGAAAGGGGTTTTCCTACGAGCAGTACTTC
TRBV19	NA	once	TRBJ1-2	CASSIPSRANYGYTF	TGTGCCAGTAGTATTCCCTCCAGAGCTAACTATGGCTACACCTTC
TRBV6-2/TRBV6-3	NA	many	TRBJ2-7	CASTLDIRYEQYF	TGTGCCAGCACCTTGGACATTCGCTACGAGCAGTACTTC
TRBV6-2/TRBV6-3	TRBD2	many	TRBJ2-1	CASTSRGTIRNEQFF	TGTGCCAGTACATCGAGAGGGACTATAAGAAATGAGCAGTTCTTC
TRBV5-4	TRBD1	NA	TRBJ2-3	CASRHTGADTQYF	TGTGCCAGCAGACATACAGGGGCAGATACGCAGTATTTT
TRBV7-2	NA	many	TRBJ2-7	CASGQGIAYEQYF	TGTGCCAGCGGCCAGGGGATCGCCTACGAGCAGTACTTC
TRBV5-1	NA	NA	TRBJ1-1	CASRPQGVEGTEAFF	TGCGCCAGCAGGCCACAAGGGGTCGAGGGAACTGAAGCTTTCTTT
TRBV5-1	NA	many	TRBJ1-6	CASQGSGYNSPLHF	TGCGCCAGTCAGGGATCGGGCTATAATTCACCCCTCCACTTT
TRBV5-1	TRBD1	few	TRBJ2-2	CASSSRDRDTGELFF	TGCGCCAGCAGCTCCCGGGACAGGGACACCGGGGAGCTGTTTTTT
TRBV25-1	NA	NA	TRBJ1-1	CASSGASGTTEAFF	TGTGCCAGCAGTGGGGCCTCCGGGACCACCGAAGCTTTCTTT
TRBV9	TRBD1	NA	TRBJ2-1	CASTSGTASSYNEQFF	TGTGCCAGCACCTCGGGGACAGCAAGCTCCTACAATGAGCAGTTCTTC
TRBV28	NA	NA	TRBJ1-1	CASSAPGAGRGTEAFF	TGTGCCAGCAGTGCCCCGGGGGCTGGAAGGGGCACTGAAGCTTTCTTT
TRBV24-1	NA	NA	TRBJ1-2	CATSDSPGQVGGYTF	TGTGCCACCAGTGATTCCCCGGGACAAGTAGGGGGCTACACCTTC
TRBV14	NA	few	TRBJ1-2	CASSQDGPGDGYTF	TGTGCCAGCAGCCAAGACGGACCGGGGGATGGCTACACCTTC
TRBV5-6	NA	NA	TRBJ1-1	CASSAEVNTEAFF	TGTGCCAGCAGCGCCGAAGTGAACACTGAAGCTTTCTTT